The text below deals with one T cell receptor beta chain. Its antigen is unknown. No clone much larger than this one lies a single base away; base qualities are absent. The immunoSEQ Assay was the method used to sequence TCRbeta CDR3 regions. After extraction, genomic DNA underwent amplification by bias-controlled multiplex PCR, followed by high-throughput sequencing. The source study handled its data this way. Collapsing and filtering of sequences were performed to quantify the absolute abundance of each unique TCRbeta CDR3 region. T cell fraction was estimated by normalizing TCRbeta template counts to usable DNA, with usable DNA measured through amplification of reference genes found in all nucleated cells. Repertoire TCRs were annotated as SARS-CoV-2-specific when V gene, CDR3 amino acid sequence and J gene were exactly matched to a known reactive TCR set. The reference SARS-CoV-2 TCR set was obtained from MIRA and was filtered for enrichment in COVID-19-positive ImmuneCODE repertoires, whereby public or cross-reactive TCRs were removed. Drawing on the MIRA antigens, annotated TCRs were analysed further at the level of specific ORF or position within ORF. Breadth was defined as annotated unique rearrangements over total unique productive rearrangements; depth was the summed frequency of those rearrangements. TCR breadth was compared between groups using two-sided Wilcoxon rank-sum tests. Sourced from immuneACCESS, this table was stored by TCRdb with only in-frame sequences that have V and J called. A share of the clones is absent; for the studies checked, an unresolved V gene accounts for under half, and the remainder has no known explanation. V, J and clone size derive from that table, while D and trimming were established from the DNA sequence. This sample holds fewer than 400,000 clones; 75% to 90% were observed only once. Clones ranked in the top ten supply 3.5% of the sample.

This entry is derived from a study of Ad26.COV2.S vaccination and SARS-CoV-2 variants (dated by TCRdb to the early 2020s). At the level of the whole study: Vaccine-arm donors came from COV1001, a multicentre, randomized, double-blind, placebo-controlled phase I-IIa trial of Ad26.COV2.S in healthy adults. Ad26.COV2.S was administered intramuscularly at 5 x 10^10 or 1 x 10^11 viral particles, either as a single shot or as two shots given 56 days apart. Sequencing of the TCRbeta repertoire served to evaluate the specificity and breadth of SARS-CoV-2-reactive T cell receptors following Ad26.COV2.S vaccination. The TCR-sequenced set comprised about 30 samples: 19 Ad26.COV2.S vaccine recipients, 5 placebo recipients and 8 SARS-CoV-2 convalescent individuals. Trial participants were randomized into five groups of five: low-dose or high-dose Ad26.COV2.S given once or twice, or placebo on both occasions. Investigators remained blinded to trial group allocation during experiments and outcome assessment. The study at large found these results: According to the authors, total T cell responses may have been underestimated by the TCR breadth and depth analyses. Vaccine and placebo recipients had comparable non-spike TCR breadth, which fits with the vaccine containing only spike. Ad26.COV2.S recipients had higher spike-specific TCR breadth than placebo recipients (P = 0.0014). The study was not powered to compare responses between vaccine doses or regimens. After vaccination, substantial breadth of spike-specific CD8+ and CD4+ T cell responses was reported.

Per the publication, the treatment or condition label means: some 19 received Ad26.COV2.S at low or high dose, single or two shots; roughly five received placebo; per-sample allocation not given. Repertoires of vaccine and placebo recipients were sequenced from samples taken on day 63 after the first injection. Cohort 1b enrolled roughly 25 adults aged 18-55 years at a single site in Boston, USA, between 29 July and 7 August 2020. Ad26.COV2.S was a replication-incompetent adenovirus type 26 vector that expressed a prefusion-stabilized SARS-CoV-2 spike protein derived from the original Wuhan strain. The origin of this receptor is a person aged 18-65 years who received the Ad26.COV2.S COVID-19 vaccine or a placebo. The source was peripheral blood, collected in a trial of Ad26.COV2.S vaccine versus placebo.

The CDR3 region reads CATSTLPGIEQYF. The DNA sequence is TGTGCCACCAGCACCCTCCCGGGTATCGAGCAGTACTTC. The V and J genes are TRBV15 and TRBJ2-7, with no D gene named confidently. The CDR3 contains 13 residues, cysteine and phenylalanine counted. CDR3 DNA only is kept here, 39 bases in frame from base 1. Per the germline V gene (reference sequence), LNHNV is the CDR1 and YYDKDF is the CDR2. Trimming costs V 4 bases and J 6 bases, and their ends lie 13 bases apart.